Each of the 30 T cell receptor beta chains below was sequenced from the same sample in a study of cytomegalovirus exposure and HLA in healthy donors. PCR involved 60 Vbeta and 13 Jbeta primers. Sequencing was performed with immunoSEQ multiplex PCR; in TCRdb, only in-frame clones are kept and a portion is missing. The sample lists 85,000 to 90,000 clones, approximately 70% seen once, with approximately 2.1% in the top ten. Source material: PBMCs. The receptors originated from a young man in good health and CMV-seronegative.

This clone was counted between two and nine times. V usage is TRBV30 and J usage is TRBJ2-7; D is unresolved. The CDR3 is 13 residues long. The germline gives CDR1 GTSNPN, CDR2 SVGIG (reference sequence). V was trimmed by 2 bases and J by 0 bases, leaving 8 bases between them. CDR3 amino acids: CAWSSGDSYEQYF. The DNA of the CDR3 is TGTGCCTGGAGTTCCGGTGACTCCTACGAGCAGTACTTC. Looking up the rest from reference TRBV30 and TRBJ2-7 gives the full variable domain: SQTIHQWPATLVQPVGSPLSLECTVEGTSNPNLYWYRQAAGRGLQLLFYSVGIGQISSEVPQNLSASRPQDRQFILSSKKLLLSDSGFYLCAWSSGDSYEQYFGPGTRLTVT.

This clone was found a few times. V gene TRBV7-2 combines with J gene TRBJ1-6; TRBD1 aligns across 9 bases. With V trimmed by 1 base and J by 7 bases, 5 bases remained unmatched. Germline-derived CDR1 and CDR2 are SGHTA and FQGNSA. The CDR3 is 16 residues long. The CDR3 nucleotides read TGTGCCAGCAGCTTAGTGGGGACAGGGACGAATTCACCCCTCCACTTT. This gives the protein CASSLVGTGTNSPLHF.

The genes are TRBV28 and TRBJ2-5, with D possibly being TRBD2 (6 bases). This CDR3 has 13 residues. CDR1 and CDR2 (germline): MDHEN, SYDVKM. The V end was cut by 8 bases, the J end by 1 base, with 11 bases between. In DNA form, the CDR3 reads TGTGCCAGCTTACGGGGGTTCCAAGAGACCCAGTACTTC. Protein: CASLRGFQETQYF.

This chain joins TRBV5-1 and TRBJ2-3, with TRBD1 identical over 10 bases. The V and J ends lost 4 bases and 6 bases, in that order; junction bases with no gene match: 8. In germline, CDR1 is SGHRS, CDR2 YFSETQ. There are 15 residues in the CDR3. CDR3 bases: TGCGCCAGCAGCCTATCCGGGACAGGGGACGATACGCAGTATTTT. Its translation: CASSLSGTGDDTQYF.

This chain joins TRBV7-3 and TRBJ2-5; D possibly corresponds to TRBD2 (5 bases). Germline CDR1 SGHTA, CDR2 FQGTGA. V lost 1 base, J lost 0 bases, and 6 bases lay in between. The CDR3 runs to 14 residues. The CDR3 nucleotides read TGTGCCAGCAGCTTAATCGGGGACCAAGAGACCCAGTACTTC. It translates to CASSLIGDQETQYF.

The chain recombines TRBV4-1 with TRBJ1-2, with D maybe TRBD1 (6 bases). The CDR3 is 15 amino acids. The germline gives CDR1 MGHRA, CDR2 YSYEKL. Deletions cut 4 bases from V and 1 base from J, with 13 bases between. CDR3 residues: CASSLGGGSNYGYTF. The CDR3 DNA sequence: TGCGCCAGCAGCCTAGGGGGGGGGAGTAACTATGGCTACACCTTC.

The chain joins TRBV5-1 to TRBJ2-7, with a tentative D call TRBD2 (6 bases). The length of the CDR3 is 14 residues. Germline V lookup: CDR1 SGHRS, CDR2 YFSETQ. With 3 bases removed from V and 2 bases from J, the gap between germline ends came to 12 bases. In DNA, the CDR3 is TGCGCCAGCAGCTGGGGACTCGAAACCTACGAGCAGTACTTC. Residues: CASSWGLETYEQYF.

The chain has TRBV11-2 and TRBJ2-7, with D tentatively TRBD1 (6 bases). The CDR3 length is 12 residues. Germline CDR1 is SGHAT and CDR2 is FQNNGV. V was trimmed by 6 bases and J by 5 bases, leaving 11 bases between them. This chain's CDR3 is CASSSDSHEQYF. CDR3 DNA sequence: TGTGCCAGCAGTTCGGACAGCCACGAGCAGTACTTC.

The V gene is TRBV29-1, the J gene TRBJ2-1, with 8 nucleotides matching TRBD2. The CDR3 length is 14 residues. J lost 7 bases, V lost 7 bases, and 12 bases had no gene match. The germline V gene encodes CDR1 SQVTM and CDR2 ANQGSEA. The chain's CDR3 is CSARPVSGNNEQFF. The CDR3 nucleotides are TGCAGCGCGAGGCCGGTTAGCGGGAATAATGAGCAGTTCTTC.

The chain is built from TRBV20-1 and TRBJ2-7, with 8 bases identical to TRBD1. Germline V gene lookup returns CDR1 DFQATT and CDR2 SNEGSKA (reference sequence). The length of the CDR3 is 11 residues. This chain's CDR3 is CSRGRRSEQYF. The DNA for the CDR3 is TGCAGCAGGGGGCGTAGATCCGAGCAGTACTTC.

The rearrangement links TRBV4-1 to TRBJ2-2, with 9 bases fitting TRBD1. CDR1 and CDR2 (germline): MGHRA, YSYEKL. The CDR3 spans 16 residues. The trim removed 0 bases at V and 4 bases at J, leaving 3 bases unmatched. This CDR3 is CASSQEQQGATGELFF. The CDR3, as DNA: TGCGCCAGCAGCCAAGAGCAACAGGGGGCCACCGGGGAGCTGTTTTTT.

The chain uses TRBV4-1 and TRBJ2-1; 10 nucleotides match TRBD1. CDR1 and CDR2 from the germline V gene are MGHRA and YSYEKL. The junction had 5 bases not matched to a gene; V was cut back by 0 bases and J by 6 bases. The CDR3 runs to 16 residues. The CDR3, as DNA: TGCGCCAGCAGCCAAGAGGGACAGGGGTTCCCCAATGAGCAGTTCTTC. Translating it yields CASSQEGQGFPNEQFF.

This chain uses TRBV12-5 with TRBJ1-6, with 7 positions matching TRBD1. From germline, CDR1 is LGHNT and CDR2 FRNRAP. This CDR3 is built from 15 residues. V lost 1 base and J lost 5; bases outside the gene matches: 2. CDR3 residues: CASGLGTGHNSPLHF. CDR3 coding DNA: TGTGCTAGTGGTTTGGGGACAGGTCATAATTCACCCCTCCACTTT.

The rearrangement uses TRBV27 and TRBJ2-2; D is possibly TRBD1 (5 bases). The CDR3 contains 18 residues. Trimming took off 3 bases at V and 0 bases at J, with 17 bases between the two ends. Per germline, CDR1 MNHEY and CDR2 SMNVEV (reference sequence). DNA of the CDR3: TGTGCCAGCAGTTTTCAGCTAGGACACCCTTCGAACACCGGGGAGCTGTTTTTT. It translates to CASSFQLGHPSNTGELFF.

The chain carries TRBV5-4 and TRBJ2-1, with TRBD1 matching 11 bases. The length of the CDR3 is 15 residues. CDR1 SGHNT and CDR2 YYREEE come from the germline V gene (reference sequence). J gave up 7 bases and V 4 bases, and 7 bases lay outside the gene matches. CDR3 nucleotide sequence: TGTGCCAGCAGCGCTGGACAGGGGGCGGGAAATGAGCAGTTCTTC. Its protein product is CASSAGQGAGNEQFF.

The genes are TRBV9 and TRBJ2-1; maybe TRBD2 (6 bases). Germline values: CDR1 SGDLS, CDR2 YYNGEE. V was shortened by 3 bases and J by 2 bases, with 15 bases between the two germline ends. CDR3 length equals 16 residues. In DNA form, the CDR3 reads TGTGCCAGCAGCGACGATCCGGGAGCTACCTACAATGAGCAGTTCTTC. Translation gives CASSDDPGATYNEQFF.

This clone appeared a few times. This sequence joins TRBV4-1 and TRBJ2-1; D is possibly TRBD1 (6 bases). V lost 5 bases and J lost 5, with 22 bases in between. This CDR3 region has 17 residues. Germline V CDR1 and CDR2: MGHRA, YSYEKL. CDR3 region: CASSSAGTKSAHNEQFF. DNA of the CDR3: TGCGCCAGCAGCTCCGCCGGGACAAAGAGCGCTCACAATGAGCAGTTCTTC.

This chain uses TRBV6-6 with TRBJ1-2; 7 bases match TRBD1. This CDR3 spans 15 amino acids. Germline CDR1 MNHNY, CDR2 SVGAGI (reference sequence). Losses at the gene ends were 4 bases for V and 3 bases for J; bases not matched to a gene: 8. CDR3 loop: CASSSSSDRDYGYTF. CDR3 bases: TGTGCCAGCAGTTCAAGTTCCGACAGGGACTATGGCTACACCTTC.

V and J are TRBV30 and TRBJ1-1; 8 bases agree with TRBD1. V dropped 8 bases and J dropped 5; count of bases not matched to a gene: 10. CDR1 GTSNPN and CDR2 SVGIG come from the germline V gene (reference sequence). CDR3 length: 13 residues. The chain's CDR3 is CARTTGTGTEAFF. The DNA for the CDR3 is TGTGCCCGCACTACCGGGACAGGTACTGAAGCTTTCTTT.

The chain links TRBV11-3 to TRBJ2-3; tentative D call: TRBD2 (6 bases). Trimming took off 4 bases at V and 11 bases at J, with 19 bases between the two ends. This CDR3 has 14 amino acids. Germline V lookup: CDR1 SGHNT, CDR2 YENEEA. The CDR3 protein is CASSSTGLKVKQYF. In nucleotides, the CDR3 is TGTGCCAGCAGCTCAACCGGACTAAAAGTGAAGCAGTATTTT.

This clone came up once. The chain combines TRBV4-3 with TRBJ2-7; TRBD2 is a possible D gene (5 bases). The length of the CDR3 is 13 residues. The germline CDR1 and CDR2 sequences are LGHNA and YSLEER. V lost 0 bases to trimming and J lost 6 bases, with 9 bases between them. CDR3 region: CASSQDRGIEQYF. CDR3 DNA: TGCGCCAGCAGCCAAGATCGAGGGATCGAGCAGTACTTC.

Comments on this clone: Other DNA sequences in this specimen translate into the identical CDR3. The chain recombines TRBV5-1 with TRBJ2-1, with a tentative D call TRBD1 (6 bases). V was pared by 4 bases and J by 12 bases, with 14 bases between. Germline CDR1 SGHRS, CDR2 YFSETQ. The CDR3 covers 12 residues. The CDR3 protein is CASSVDRSSQFF. CDR3 in DNA: TGCGCCAGCAGCGTAGACAGGTCCTCGCAGTTCTTC.

The J gene is TRBJ1-1, the V gene TRBV5-4, with D unclear. V lost 3 bases and J 8 bases, leaving 14 bases between the germline ends. CDR3 length: 13 amino acids. Germline values: CDR1 SGHNT, CDR2 YYREEE (reference sequence). CDR3 sequence: CASSSGLLREAFF. CDR3 nucleotides: TGTGCCAGCAGCTCAGGACTCCTTCGAGAAGCTTTCTTT.

Here the CDR3 reads CASSWTGRGEKLFF. The CDR3 region has the DNA TGCGCCAGCAGCTGGACAGGGAGGGGTGAAAAACTGTTTTTT. This sequence joins TRBV5-1 and TRBJ1-4; 8 bases fit TRBD1. V dropped 3 bases and J dropped 7; count of bases not matched to a gene: 5. Germline loops: CDR1 SGHRS, CDR2 YFSETQ. This CDR3 comprises 14 residues.

This sequence joins TRBV4-3 and TRBJ2-5; 8 bases map to TRBD2. This CDR3 comprises 16 residues. V trimming: 0 bases; J trimming: 9 bases; junction bases outside the gene matches: 12. Germline loops: CDR1 LGHNA, CDR2 YSLEER. The CDR3 DNA is TGCGCCAGCAGCCAAGACCTGCTCGGACTAGCCGGGGCCCAGTACTTC. Translating gives CASSQDLLGLAGAQYF.

The chain combines TRBV5-1 with TRBJ2-7; TRBD2 aligns across 12 bases. The CDR3 has 14 amino acids. Germline V gene data show CDR1 as SGHRS and CDR2 as YFSETQ. V lost 3 bases, J lost 2 bases, and 0 bases stayed unmatched. The CDR3 reads CASSWTSGTYEQYF. The CDR3 region has the DNA TGCGCCAGCAGCTGGACTAGCGGGACCTACGAGCAGTACTTC.

This chain connects TRBV7-9 to TRBJ2-7; TRBD2 aligns across 9 bases. The germline gives CDR1 SEHNR, CDR2 FQNEAQ (reference sequence). The CDR3 consists of 15 residues. Trimming at V came to 4 bases and at J to 3 bases, leaving 7 bases not matched to a gene. DNA of the CDR3: TGTGCCAGCAGCTCGGCGGAAGCGGGGGGCTACGAGCAGTACTTC. Residues: CASSSAEAGGYEQYF.

The chain carries TRBV5-1 and TRBJ2-7, with 9 positions matching TRBD2. In germline, CDR1 is SGHRS, CDR2 YFSETQ. The CDR3 has 17 residues. With V trimmed by 3 bases and J by 3 bases, 13 bases remained unmatched. This chain's CDR3 is CASSWESLAGRYYEQYF. The DNA of the CDR3 is TGCGCCAGCAGCTGGGAGTCCCTAGCGGGACGTTACTACGAGCAGTACTTC.

On this clone: Its ends do not fully match the called genes, so a read error is possible. DNA for the CDR3: TGTCCCAGCAGCCCCCGGTGGGGGGTGAACACTGAAGCTTTCTTT. Translated, it gives CPSSPRWGVNTEAFF. The gene calls are TRBV5-6 and TRBJ1-1; D perhaps matches TRBD1 (5 bases). Germline loops: CDR1 SGHDT, CDR2 YYEEEE. This CDR3 region has 15 residues.

The V gene is TRBV19, the J gene TRBJ1-2; 8 nucleotides line up with TRBD1. Germline CDR1 is LNHDA and CDR2 is SQIVND (reference sequence). V shed 6 bases and J 2 bases; nucleotides not matched to a gene: 8. This CDR3 has 15 residues. CDR3 sequence (DNA): TGTGCCAGTAGCCATACAGGGGGTGCAAACTATGGCTACACCTTC. Protein: CASSHTGGANYGYTF.